The clone carrying this T cell receptor beta chain appeared many times. These data are taken from a study of tumor-infiltrating lymphocytes in primary liver carcinoma. Co-extraction yielded RNA and DNA from roughly 21-30 mg of unsorted bulk tissue. The CDR3 runs 14 residues. The trim removed 6 bases at V and 9 bases at J, leaving 9 bases unmatched. CDR1 and CDR2 (germline): MNHEY, SVGEGT. From roughly 500 ng total RNA, TCR beta cDNA was generated with a primer in the constant region. The TCR beta library was amplified through three nested multiplex PCR rounds in a modified ARM-PCR procedure. The first two PCR rounds, around 10 cycles each, used TRBV1-TRBV30 forward primers and a C-beta reverse primer. TCRdb independently ran MiXCR on the multiplex PCR reads; one entry per CDR3 protein. The repertoire includes approximately 64,000 distinct CDR3 sequences, about 65% of them detected once, and under 45% sits in the top ten.

The sequence derives from a man aged 40-49 years with primary liver carcinoma and hepatitis B virus infection. Material for sequencing was liver tumor tissue from sampling region 4. As for subset: tumor region T4, right-lateral pole. The gene calls are TRBV6-2 or TRBV6-3 and TRBJ2-1; 9 bases match TRBD1. The CDR3 DNA sequence: TGTGCCAGCAGCCTTGGACAGGGGTGGAGTGAGCAGTTCTTC. Translation: CASSLGQGWSEQFF.